This entry describes one T cell receptor beta chain. The target antigen is unknown. The data stem from a study of shared clonotypes between healthy human individuals. Study-level points and caveats: Non-shared clonotypes were found to have lower generation probabilities than the clonotypes that were shared by all four of the sorted-subset donors.

This CDR3 comprises 13 residues. Germline loops: CDR1 SGHDT, CDR2 YYEEEE. Deletions cut 4 bases from V and 9 bases from J, with 17 bases between. Profiled with immunoSEQ multiplex PCR; TCRdb holds only in-frame clones, not every one. The sample lists 2 million to 2.5 million clones, approximately 94% occurring once. The V and J genes are TRBV5-6 and TRBJ2-7, with D perhaps being TRBD1 or TRBD2 (5 bases each). The sequencing input was naive CD4+ T cells from PBMCs. As for subset: CD45RA+ positively selected. This clonotype was sampled from a man aged 18-30 years in good health. Some clones in this sample may be carry-over from other donors' samples. The chain's CDR3 is CASSRGTASGQYF. The CDR3 region has the DNA TGTGCCAGCAGCCGAGGGACCGCCTCTGGGCAGTACTTC.